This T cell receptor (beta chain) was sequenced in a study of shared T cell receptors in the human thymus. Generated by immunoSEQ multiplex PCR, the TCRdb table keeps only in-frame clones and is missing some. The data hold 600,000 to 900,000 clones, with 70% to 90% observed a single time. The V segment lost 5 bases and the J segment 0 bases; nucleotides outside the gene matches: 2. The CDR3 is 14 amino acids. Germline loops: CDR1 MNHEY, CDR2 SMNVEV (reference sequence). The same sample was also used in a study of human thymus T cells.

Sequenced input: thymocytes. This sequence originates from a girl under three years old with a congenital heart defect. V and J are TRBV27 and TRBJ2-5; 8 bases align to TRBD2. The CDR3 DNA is TGTGCCAGCAGTGTTAGCGGGGACCAAGAGACCCAGTACTTC. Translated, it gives CASSVSGDQETQYF.